This is a list of T cell receptor beta chains from one sample in a study of shared clonotypes between healthy human individuals. Profiled with immunoSEQ multiplex PCR; TCRdb holds only in-frame clones, not every one. The table records a few million clones, 90% to 95% of them present only once. The sample was naive CD4+ T cells sorted from blood. The receptors originated from a man aged 18 to 30 in good health. CDR3s include the opening cysteine and the closing phenylalanine or tryptophan. Fields, in order: J gene, V gene, D gene, clone size, CDR3 DNA, CDR3 protein. The D gene is left open where the match is weak. Clone size is not always given. Where it is, it says once, few, many or a class for expanded clones.

TRBJ1-1 TRBV27 NA NA TGTGCCAGCAGCAGGACACTGAACACTGAAGCTTTCTTT CASSRTLNTEAFF
TRBJ2-7 TRBV7-9 NA NA TGTGCCAGCAGCAAACCGGCCAGCTCAGCCTACGAGCAGTACTTC CASSKPASSAYEQYF
TRBJ2-1 TRBV10-3 TRBD1 NA TGTGCCATCAGTGCGCGCGAGACAGGGGGTGAGCAGTTCTTC CAISARETGGEQFF
TRBJ2-7 TRBV6-1 NA NA TGTGCCGCCCGGCCCGGGACTCAAACCTACGAGCAGTACTTC CAARPGTQTYEQYF
TRBJ2-1 TRBV23-1 TRBD1 NA TGCGCCAGCAGTCAACCCACCGGGACAGGAGGACCTAAACGCTCCTACAATGAGCAGTTCTTC CASSQPTGTGGPKRSYNEQFF
TRBJ1-4 TRBV18 NA NA TGTGCCAGCTCATTTGATCTGAGTGAAAAACTGTTTTTT CASSFDLSEKLFF
TRBJ2-1 TRBV5-1 TRBD2 NA TGCGCCAGCAGCACTCTAGCGGGGGCGTACAATGAGCAGTTCTTC CASSTLAGAYNEQFF
TRBJ2-2 TRBV11-2 NA NA TGTGCCAGCAGCTTTACTGGCGGGCGCGGGACCGGGGAGCTGTTTTTT CASSFTGGRGTGELFF
TRBJ1-1 TRBV19 NA NA TGTGCCAGTAGTACTCGGACACCACCGAACACTGAAGCTTTCTTT CASSTRTPPNTEAFF
TRBJ2-2 TRBV19 NA NA TGTGCCAGTAGTCCTCCCGGGACTTTCACCGGGGAGCTGTTTTTT CASSPPGTFTGELFF
TRBJ1-5 TRBV7-2 NA NA TGTGCCAGCAGCCCCGACAGCAATCAGCCCCAGCATTTT CASSPDSNQPQHF
TRBJ1-2 TRBV9 TRBD1 NA TGTGCCAGCAGCGTAGCCGGGACAGGGCTGAATGGCTACACCTTC CASSVAGTGLNGYTF
TRBJ1-1 TRBV18 NA NA TGTGCCAGCTCGGGGGTAGGGGGGACTGAAGCTTTCTTT CASSGVGGTEAFF
TRBJ2-3 TRBV5-1 TRBD2 NA TGCGCCAGCAGCTTGGCCGGTGGAGCGGGACTGGGCACAGATACGCAGTATTTT CASSLAGGAGLGTDTQYF
TRBJ1-1 TRBV18 NA NA TGTGCCAGCTCACCACAACTGAATGAAGCTTTCTTT CASSPQLNEAFF
TRBJ2-1 TRBV7-9 NA NA TGTGCCAGCAGCTGGGGAGGTACCTACAATGAGCAGTTCTTC CASSWGGTYNEQFF
TRBJ2-7 TRBV7-6 NA NA TGTGCCAGCAGCTTACCCAGGGGCCCCTCCTCCTACGAGCAGTACTTC CASSLPRGPSSYEQYF
TRBJ2-7 TRBV11-2 NA once TGTGCCAGCAGCTTAATAGGACCAACCTACGAGCAGTACTTC CASSLIGPTYEQYF
TRBJ1-1 TRBV6-5 NA NA TGTGCCAGCAGGTGGCAGCGATACACTGAAGCTTTCTTT CASRWQRYTEAFF
TRBJ1-3 TRBV30 NA few TGTGCCTGGAGTGTACCCAGCTCTGGAAACACCATATATTTT CAWSVPSSGNTIYF
TRBJ2-6 TRBV5-1 TRBD1 NA TGCGCCAGCAGCCCCGGGACAGGGGCCTTGTTGGGGGCCAACGTCCTGACTTTC CASSPGTGALLGANVLTF
TRBJ2-3 TRBV28 NA NA TGTGCCAGCAGAACCCCAGGGTTGCCTAGCACAGATACGCAGTATTTT CASRTPGLPSTDTQYF
TRBJ2-2 TRBV5-1 TRBD1 NA TGCGCCAGCAGCAAGGGACAGGGGACAGGTTGGGCCACCGGGGAGCTGTTTTTT CASSKGQGTGWATGELFF
TRBJ2-7 TRBV4-3 NA NA TGCGCCAGCAGCCAAGAAACCCGGGGCGAGCAGTACTTC CASSQETRGEQYF
TRBJ2-1 TRBV2 TRBD1 NA TGTGCCAGCAGTTACTCGGGACAGGGAGCCTACAATGAGCAGTTCTTC CASSYSGQGAYNEQFF
TRBJ1-4 TRBV6-1 TRBD1 NA TGTGCCAGCAGCACAGACAGGGCTAATGAAAAACTGTTTTTT CASSTDRANEKLFF
TRBJ2-7 TRBV6-1 NA NA TGTGCCAGCAGTGGGGTCTCCTACGAGCAGTACTTC CASSGVSYEQYF
TRBJ2-5 TRBV4-1 NA NA TGCGCCAGCAGTCGTTGGCAGCAAGAGACCCAGTACTTC CASSRWQQETQYF
TRBJ2-7 TRBV6-5 TRBD2 NA TGTGCCAGCAGTTACATGACTAGCGGGGGGAACGAGCAGTACTTC CASSYMTSGGNEQYF
TRBJ2-2 TRBV11-3 TRBD2 NA TGTGCCAGCAGCTTAGACACTAGCGCCGGGGAGCTGTTTTTT CASSLDTSAGELFF
TRBJ2-1 TRBV9 TRBD2 NA TGTGCCAGCAGCCCTGTGGCGGGAGTATCCTACAATGAGCAGTTCTTC CASSPVAGVSYNEQFF
TRBJ2-6 TRBV9 NA NA TGTGCCAGCAGCGTAGGCCGGAGCTCTGGGGCCAACGTCCTGACTTTC CASSVGRSSGANVLTF
TRBJ1-5 TRBV6-6 NA NA TGTGCCAGCGCGGGACAAAGCAATCAGCCCCAGCATTTT CASAGQSNQPQHF
TRBJ2-3 TRBV5-1 TRBD1 NA TGCGCCAGCAGCGCTTCCGGGACAGGGGTTGTTTCAGATACGCAGTATTTT CASSASGTGVVSDTQYF
TRBJ1-5 TRBV19 TRBD1 NA TGTGCCAGTAGTATACTTGGACAGGGAAATCAGCCCCAGCATTTT CASSILGQGNQPQHF